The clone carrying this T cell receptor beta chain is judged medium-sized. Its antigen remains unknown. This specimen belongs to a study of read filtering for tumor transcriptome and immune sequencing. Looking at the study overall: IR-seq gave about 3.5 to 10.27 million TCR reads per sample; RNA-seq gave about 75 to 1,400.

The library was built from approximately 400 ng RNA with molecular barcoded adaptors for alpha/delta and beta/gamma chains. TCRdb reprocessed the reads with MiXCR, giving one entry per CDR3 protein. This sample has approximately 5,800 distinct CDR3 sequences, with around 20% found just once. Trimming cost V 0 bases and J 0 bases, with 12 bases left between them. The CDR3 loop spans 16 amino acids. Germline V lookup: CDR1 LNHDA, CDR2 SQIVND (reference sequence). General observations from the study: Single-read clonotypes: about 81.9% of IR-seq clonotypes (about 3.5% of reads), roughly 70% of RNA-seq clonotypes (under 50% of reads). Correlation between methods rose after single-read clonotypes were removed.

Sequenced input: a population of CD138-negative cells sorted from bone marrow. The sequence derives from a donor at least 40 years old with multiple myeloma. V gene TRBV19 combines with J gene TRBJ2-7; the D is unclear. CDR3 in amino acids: CASSIDFGRSSYEQYF. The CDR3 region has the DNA TGTGCCAGTAGTATAGATTTTGGGCGAAGCTCCTACGAGCAGTACTTC.